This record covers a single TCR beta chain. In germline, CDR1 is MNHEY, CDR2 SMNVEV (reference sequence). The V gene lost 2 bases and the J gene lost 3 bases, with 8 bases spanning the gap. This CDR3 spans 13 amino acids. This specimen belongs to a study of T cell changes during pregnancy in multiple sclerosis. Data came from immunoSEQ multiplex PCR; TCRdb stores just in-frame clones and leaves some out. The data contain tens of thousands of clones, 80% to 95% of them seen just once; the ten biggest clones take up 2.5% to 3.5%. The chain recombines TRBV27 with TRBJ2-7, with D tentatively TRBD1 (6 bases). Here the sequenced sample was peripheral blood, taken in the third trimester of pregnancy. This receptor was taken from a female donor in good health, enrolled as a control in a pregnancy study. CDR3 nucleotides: TGTGCCAGCAGTTTAGGACAGCTCTACGAGCAGTACTTC. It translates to CASSLGQLYEQYF.